These T cell receptor beta chains were read from a single sample in a study of blood T cell repertoires in COVID-19. Sequencing used immunoSEQ multiplex PCR; TCRdb keeps in-frame clones, though not all of them. The table has approximately 300,000 clones, 80% to 90% seen once; the top ten hold under 11%. Sequencing was done on a sample of PBMCs or T cells enriched from blood (not recorded which). The receptor source for this set is a woman under 30 who had recovered from COVID-19. The CDR3 runs from the conserved cysteine through the conserved F or W. The D gene is left open where the match is weak. The size of a clone is reported for some rows only, either as once, few or many, or as a class for expanded clones.

v_gene	len	d_gene	j_gene	abundance	CDR3nt	CDR3aa
TRBV27	15	TRBD2	TRBJ2-1	-	TGTGCCAGCAGTCTCGGACTAGCGGGAGGGGCCGAGCAGTTCTTC	CASSLGLAGGAEQFF
TRBV2	19	-	TRBJ2-5	once	TGTGCCAGCAGTGAGAGGAACCCCGCTGCCGCTGAACGACGAGAGACCCAGTACTTC	CASSERNPAAAERRETQYF
TRBV7-9	15	TRBD1	TRBJ1-6	-	TGTGCCAGCAGCTTTGGACAGGGACATAATTCACCCCTCCACTTT	CASSFGQGHNSPLHF
TRBV28	15	TRBD1	TRBJ1-4	-	TGTGCCAGCAGTATTGAAGAGGGGGCGCGTAAAAAACTGTTTTTT	CASSIEEGARKKLFF
TRBV7-9	14	TRBD2	TRBJ2-7	-	TGTGCCAGCAGCCCTAGCGGGAGTTACTACGAGCAGTACTTC	CASSPSGSYYEQYF
TRBV12-5	19	TRBD1	TRBJ1-1	-	TGTGCTAGTGGTTTGGTAAGGACTGGACAGGCTCGAAAGGACACTGAAGCTTTCTTT	CASGLVRTGQARKDTEAFF
TRBV2	14	-	TRBJ1-5	-	TGTGCCAGCAGTGAAATTCTTAATAGTCAGCCCCAGCATTTT	CASSEILNSQPQHF
TRBV18	18	TRBD1	TRBJ1-4	-	TGTGCCAGCTCACCATTAAACCTGGGGACAGGGGGTAATGAAAAACTGTTTTTT	CASSPLNLGTGGNEKLFF
TRBV7-9	13	TRBD1	TRBJ1-1	-	TGTGCCAGCAGCTGGCAGGGGGAGACTGAAGCTTTCTTT	CASSWQGETEAFF
TRBV4-1	16	TRBD1	TRBJ1-2	-	TGCGCCAGCAGCCAAGATTTTCCATCGACAGGGGTTCGCTACACCTTC	CASSQDFPSTGVRYTF
TRBV10-2	15	TRBD1	TRBJ1-6	-	TGCGCCAGCAGCGATGCGGGACAGGCAAATTCACCCCTCCACTTT	CASSDAGQANSPLHF
TRBV3-1/TRBV3-2	17	TRBD1	TRBJ2-4	-	TGTGCCAGCAGCCCCACCGGCGGACAGGGGGCAGTGGACATTCAGTACTTC	CASSPTGGQGAVDIQYF
TRBV7-2	15	TRBD2	TRBJ2-2	-	TGTGCCAGCAGCGCTTTAGCGGGAGGGATCGGGGAGCTGTTTTTT	CASSALAGGIGELFF
TRBV7-9	14	-	TRBJ1-5	few	TGTGCCAGCAGCTTAGAGCGCAGCAATCAGCCCCAGCATTTT	CASSLERSNQPQHF
TRBV10-2	17	TRBD2	TRBJ2-1	-	TGCGCCAGCAGTCGGGGCCCCAGACTAGCGGGGGACAATGAGCAGTTCTTC	CASSRGPRLAGDNEQFF
TRBV10-2	13	TRBD1	TRBJ1-1	-	TGCGCCAGCACCAATAACTTAGACAGGGAGGCTTTCTTT	CASTNNLDREAFF
TRBV9	16	-	TRBJ2-6	-	TGTGCCAGCAGCTCCGACAGGTTTACTGGGGCCAACGTCCTGACTTTC	CASSSDRFTGANVLTF
TRBV24-1	11	-	TRBJ1-4	-	TGTGCCACCAGTCTACTTGAAAAACTGTTTTTT	CATSLLEKLFF
TRBV5-4	15	TRBD1	TRBJ2-7	-	TGTGCCAGCAGCTCTTACCGGGACAGCTCCTACGAGCAGTACTTC	CASSSYRDSSYEQYF
TRBV28	19	TRBD1	TRBJ1-5	-	TGTGCCAGCAGTTCGCCACAAGACCCGGGACAGGCCTACAATCAGCCCCAGCATTTT	CASSSPQDPGQAYNQPQHF
TRBV18	15	TRBD1	TRBJ1-4	-	TGTGCCAGCTCACCCCGGACAGGACTTAATGAAAAACTGTTTTTT	CASSPRTGLNEKLFF
TRBV4-1	14	-	TRBJ1-2	-	TGCGCCAGCAGCCAAGCGGTATCTAACTATGGCTACACCTTC	CASSQAVSNYGYTF
TRBV6-5	14	TRBD2	TRBJ2-3	-	TGTGCCAGCAGGGCGGGACTAGCGCCAGATACGCAGTATTTT	CASRAGLAPDTQYF
TRBV18	15	TRBD2	TRBJ2-1	-	TGTGCCAGCTCACCAAGGGAGCGGGAGTACAATGAGCAGTTCTTC	CASSPREREYNEQFF